The 29 T cell receptor beta chains presented below share a single source sample, sequenced in a study of cytomegalovirus exposure and HLA in healthy donors. Researchers ran the PCR with 60 Vbeta and 13 Jbeta primers. Clones were sequenced by immunoSEQ multiplex PCR, and TCRdb holds only the in-frame ones, with some missing. The table has 65,000 to 90,000 clones, 60% to 75% seen once; the top ten hold around 12%. The sequenced sample was PBMCs. The receptors derive from an older man in good health and CMV-seronegative.

In regard to this clone: Within the sample, other DNA sequences also encode this same CDR3. This rearrangement joins TRBV14 to TRBJ2-5; D unclear. The CDR3 totals 13 residues. V lost 0 bases and J 4 bases, leaving 6 bases between the germline ends. Looked up from germline, CDR1 is SGHDN and CDR2 is FVKESK. The DNA for the CDR3 is TGTGCCAGCAGCCAAGATCTAGTAGAGACCCAGTACTTC. Protein: CASSQDLVETQYF.

The chain uses TRBV5-6 and TRBJ2-6; maybe TRBD2 (6 bases). Trimming removed 1 base from V and 2 bases from J, with 7 bases in between. Germline-derived CDR1 and CDR2 are SGHDT and YYEEEE. The CDR3 runs 15 residues. The CDR3 protein is CASSLWGAGANVLTF. CDR3 DNA sequence: TGTGCCAGCAGCTTGTGGGGGGCTGGGGCCAACGTCCTGACTTTC.

The CDR3 DNA reads as TGTGCCAGCTCACCAGGGACTAGCGGGGCCAATGAGCAGTTCTTC. As protein: CASSPGTSGANEQFF. This chain joins TRBV18 and TRBJ2-1; 13 bases map to TRBD2. V trimming: 2 bases; J trimming: 6 bases; junction bases outside the gene matches: 1. Germline loops: CDR1 KGHSH, CDR2 LQKENI. There are 15 residues in the CDR3.

J is TRBJ2-7 and V is TRBV27; TRBD2 is a possible D gene (6 bases). Germline V lookup: CDR1 MNHEY, CDR2 SMNVEV (reference sequence). The V gene lost 8 bases and the J gene lost 1 base, with 21 bases spanning the gap. The CDR3 is 16 amino acids. CDR3 in amino acids: CASASAGPEQSYEQYF. CDR3 nucleotides: TGTGCCAGCGCTTCCGCGGGGCCCGAACAATCCTACGAGCAGTACTTC.

The V call is TRBV19, the J call TRBJ2-3; 8 bases are shared with TRBD2. The V and J ends lost 8 bases and 5 bases, in that order; junction bases with no gene match: 6. Germline assignment: CDR1 LNHDA and CDR2 SQIVND (reference sequence). This CDR3 region has 13 residues. CDR3 nucleotides: TGTGCCAGTCAGCGGGAGCCCGGAGATACGCAGTATTTT. Its translation is CASQREPGDTQYF. Looking up the rest from reference TRBV19 and TRBJ2-3 gives the full variable domain: DGGITQSPKYLFRKEGQNVTLSCEQNLNHDAMYWYRQDPGQGLRLIYYSQIVNDFQKGDIAEGYSVSREKKESFPLTVTSAQKNPTAFYLCASQREPGDTQYFGPGTRLTVL.

This sequence joins TRBV5-1 and TRBJ1-1, with D possibly TRBD1 on 6 matching bases. The CDR3 is 13 residues long. Trimming pared 2 bases from V and 7 bases from J, leaving 12 bases between. Germline V CDR1 and CDR2: SGHRS, YFSETQ. In DNA form, the CDR3 reads TGCGCCAGCAGCTTTGGGGGGGCGAATGAAGCTTTCTTT. This translates into CASSFGGANEAFF.

This chain links TRBV6-6 with TRBJ2-2; 9 bases fit TRBD2. From germline, CDR1 is MNHNY and CDR2 SVGAGI (reference sequence). This CDR3 comprises 15 residues. J gave up 10 bases and V 6 bases, and 12 bases lay outside the gene matches. The chain's CDR3 is CASSKTSGYREELFF. The CDR3 bases are TGTGCCAGCAGCAAGACTAGCGGTTACCGTGAGGAGCTGTTTTTT.

V usage is TRBV5-1 and J usage is TRBJ2-5; D is perhaps TRBD2 (6 bases). Germline V CDR1 and CDR2: SGHRS, YFSETQ. Between the trimmed V and J ends, which lost 4 bases and 9 bases, there was a span of 25 bases. The length of the CDR3 is 16 residues. CDR3 amino acids: CASSPLTGSTWEAQYF. The CDR3 DNA reads as TGCGCCAGCAGCCCGCTTACAGGTAGCACGTGGGAGGCCCAGTACTTC.

The chain uses TRBV5-6 and TRBJ2-5; D may be TRBD2 (5 bases). V was cut by 4 bases and J by 3 bases, with 10 bases left in between. The germline gives CDR1 SGHDT, CDR2 YYEEEE. This CDR3 spans 13 amino acids. Here the CDR3 reads CASSQDSKETQYF. CDR3 nucleotide sequence: TGTGCCAGCAGCCAGGACTCTAAAGAGACCCAGTACTTC.

This clone was seen only a few times. The chain recombines TRBV6-6 with TRBJ2-1; TRBD2 agrees at 10 bases. The CDR3 runs to 16 residues. Trimming cost V 8 bases and J 6 bases; bases outside gene matches: 13. Germline V gives CDR1 MNHNY, CDR2 SVGAGI (reference sequence). The CDR3 DNA reads TGTGCCAGCGGGGACCGATTAGCGGGGGGCATCAATGAGCAGTTCTTC. The encoded protein is CASGDRLAGGINEQFF.

CDR3 sequence (DNA): TGTGCCAGCAACAGGGAAGAAGAGACCCAGTACTTC. Translation gives CASNREEETQYF. V and J are TRBV7-9 and TRBJ2-5, with D possibly TRBD1 on 6 matching bases. The germline V and J ends were trimmed by 7 bases and 3 bases, with 9 bases remaining between them. The germline V gene has CDR1 SEHNR and CDR2 FQNEAQ (reference sequence). The CDR3 is 12 amino acids. Drawing the rest from reference TRBV7-9 and TRBJ2-5, the complete variable domain is DTGVSQNPRHKITKRGQNVTFRCDPISEHNRLYWYRQTLGQGPEFLTYFQNEAQLEKSRLLSDRFSAERPKGSFSTLEIQRTEQGDSAMYLCASNREEETQYFGPGTRLLVL.

The rearrangement links TRBV6-1 to TRBJ1-4, with 10 positions matching TRBD1. CDR1 and CDR2 from the germline V gene are MNHNS and SASEGT. The CDR3 runs to 14 residues. V lost 6 bases to trimming and J lost 8 bases; unmatched junction nucleotides: 6. The CDR3 reads CASSRDRGMEKLFF. Here the CDR3 DNA reads TGTGCCAGCAGCCGGGACAGGGGAATGGAAAAACTGTTTTTT.

The sample holds a few counts of this clone. The chain is built from TRBV28 and TRBJ2-7, with 8 nucleotides matching TRBD2. CDR1 and CDR2 from the germline V gene are MDHEN and SYDVKM. This CDR3 is built from 13 residues. V was pared by 2 bases and J by 3 bases, with 0 bases of the junction left unmatched. CDR3 sequence reads: CASSLGTSYEQYF. CDR3 DNA sequence: TGTGCCAGCAGTTTAGGGACTAGCTACGAGCAGTACTTC. The full variable domain, its missing parts supplied by reference TRBV28 and TRBJ2-7, is DVKVTQSSRYLVKRTGEKVFLECVQDMDHENMFWYRQDPGLGLRLIYFSYDVKMKEKGDIPEGYSVSREKKERFSLILESASTNQTSMYLCASSLGTSYEQYFGPGTRLTVT.

The CDR3 DNA reads as TGTGCCAGCAGCTATGGACAGGGGATCTCCTACGAGCAGTACTTC. This gives the protein CASSYGQGISYEQYF. This sequence joins TRBV9 and TRBJ2-7, with 9 bases lining up with TRBD1. The J segment lost 0 bases and the V segment lost 4 bases, leaving 5 bases of the junction unmatched. The CDR3 loop spans 15 amino acids. Per germline, CDR1 SGDLS and CDR2 YYNGEE.

The chain employs TRBV5-4 and TRBJ2-7; TRBD2 aligns across 7 bases. The V segment lost 3 bases and the J segment 5 bases; nucleotides outside the gene matches: 11. The germline CDR1 and CDR2 sequences are SGHNT and YYREEE (reference sequence). The CDR3 contains 15 residues. In DNA, the CDR3 is TGTGCCAGCAGCTCCCTTGTTGCGGGAGCCCACGAGCAGTACTTC. It specifies CASSSLVAGAHEQYF.

This clone came up a few times. The rearrangement links TRBV13 to TRBJ1-4, with D unresolved. Germline V CDR1 and CDR2: PRHDT, FYEKMQ (reference sequence). V lost 5 bases to trimming and J lost 3 bases, with 7 bases between them. This CDR3 spans 13 amino acids. The CDR3 coding sequence is TGTGCCAGCAGCATCCGGGCTAATGAAAAACTGTTTTTT. As protein: CASSIRANEKLFF.

The chain joins TRBV19 to TRBJ2-6; TRBD1 agrees at 7 bases. CDR3 length: 18 amino acids. The germline V gene encodes CDR1 LNHDA and CDR2 SQIVND (reference sequence). Germline trimming cut 6 bases from V and 0 bases from J; bases unmatched to any gene: 11. CDR3 amino acids: CASRRWGQLSSGANVLTF. The CDR3 coding sequence is TGTGCCAGTAGGAGGTGGGGACAGCTGAGCTCTGGGGCCAACGTCCTGACTTTC.

A remark on this clone: The junction departs from the called germline gene at one end, perhaps through a read error. This chain connects TRBV2 to TRBJ1-5, with a possible D match to TRBD1 (6 bases). The CDR3 length is 14 residues. The germline V gene has CDR1 SNHLY and CDR2 FYNNEI. Written as DNA, the CDR3 is TGTGTCAGCAGTGTCGAGACAGGCCGGCAGCCCCAGCATTTT. Amino acid sequence: CVSSVETGRQPQHF.

The V call is TRBV2, the J call TRBJ2-2, with TRBD1 identical over 7 bases. The CDR3 is 15 amino acids. Trimming at V came to 6 bases and at J to 0 bases, leaving 4 bases not matched to a gene. The germline CDR1 and CDR2 sequences are SNHLY and FYNNEI. The CDR3 is CASRETGSNTGELFF. DNA for the CDR3: TGTGCCAGCAGGGAGACAGGGTCGAACACCGGGGAGCTGTTTTTT. Full variable domain (remainder filled in from reference TRBV2 and TRBJ2-2): EPEVTQTPSHQVTQMGQEVILRCVPISNHLYFYWYRQILGQKVEFLVSFYNNEISEKSEIFDDQFSVERPDGSNFTLKIRSTKLEDSAMYFCASRETGSNTGELFFGEGSRLTVL.

This chain connects TRBV5-4 to TRBJ1-2; D possibly corresponds to TRBD1 (6 bases). V was shortened by 6 bases and J by 5 bases, with 17 bases between the two germline ends. The CDR3 is 14 amino acids. Germline CDR1 SGHNT, CDR2 YYREEE (reference sequence). CDR3 DNA: TGTGCCAGCAACAGAGGGGGGGTAGAATATGGCTACACCTTC. Encoded protein: CASNRGGVEYGYTF.

This clone was counted between two and nine times. The chain is built from TRBV5-6 and TRBJ1-1, with D hard to call. The V end lost 1 base, the J end lost 3 bases, and 7 bases lay between the germline ends. In germline, CDR1 is SGHDT, CDR2 YYEEEE. The CDR3 consists of 13 residues. The CDR3 spells CASSLRRDTEAFF. The CDR3 region has the DNA TGTGCCAGCAGCTTGAGGCGGGACACTGAAGCTTTCTTT.

The chain is built from TRBV28 and TRBJ1-2, with 7 bases identical to TRBD1. J was trimmed by 1 base and V by 8 bases; bases with no gene match: 4. Germline values: CDR1 MDHEN, CDR2 SYDVKM. CDR3 length equals 13 residues. CDR3 coding DNA: TGTGCCAGCCGGGACAGACTTAACTATGGCTACACCTTC. It yields the protein CASRDRLNYGYTF.

With regard to this clone: At one end, the junction sequence differs from germline, possibly due to a read error. The genes are TRBV7-2 and TRBJ2-3; D not certain. The germline V gene encodes CDR1 SGHTA and CDR2 FQGNSA. The CDR3 consists of 13 residues. DNA of the CDR3: TGTGCCAGCAGCTCCTCCGTTGGGCTCTTCAAGGATTTT. This codes for CASSSSVGLFKDF. Supplemented by reference TRBV7-2 and TRBJ2-3, the full variable domain reads GAGVSQSPSNKVTEKGKDVELRCDPISGHTALYWYRQSLGQGLEFLIYFQGNSAPDKSGLPSDRFSAERTGGSVSTLTIQRTQQEDSAVYLCASSSSVGLFKDFGPGTRLTVL.

This clone was detected only a few times. The gene calls are TRBV19 and TRBJ1-2; D remains unclear. Germline-derived CDR1 and CDR2 are LNHDA and SQIVND (reference sequence). Trimming cost V 9 bases and J 8 bases, with 19 bases left between them. The CDR3 length is 13 residues. The CDR3 nucleotides are TGTGCCAGCACCGCGACCGGGGAGGGCGGCTACACCTTC. It is translated as CASTATGEGGYTF.

The chain has TRBV6-6 and TRBJ2-6; D may be TRBD1 (6 bases). The length of the CDR3 is 16 residues. CDR1 MNHNY and CDR2 SVGAGI come from the germline V gene (reference sequence). The V end was cut by 5 bases, the J end by 0 bases, with 11 bases between. The CDR3 bases are TGTGCCAGCAGTCCTACAGGGTCCTCTGGGGCCAACGTCCTGACTTTC. Residues: CASSPTGSSGANVLTF.

V gene TRBV7-2 combines with J gene TRBJ1-1; TRBD1 aligns across 7 bases. The CDR3 length is 15 residues. From germline, CDR1 is SGHTA and CDR2 FQGNSA. Germline trimming cut 1 base from V and 1 base from J; bases unmatched to any gene: 3. The CDR3 loop is CASSLGDRPNTEAFF. The CDR3 bases are TGTGCCAGCAGCTTAGGGGACAGACCGAACACTGAAGCTTTCTTT.

V usage is TRBV9 and J usage is TRBJ2-6; D gene uncertain. Trimming cost V 3 bases and J 4 bases, with 8 bases left between them. The CDR3 consists of 14 residues. The germline CDR1 and CDR2 sequences are SGDLS and YYNGEE. The CDR3 DNA is TGTGCCAGCAGCGGATTCAGGGGGGCCAACGTCCTGACTTTC. This translates into CASSGFRGANVLTF.

The chain employs TRBV19 and TRBJ1-1; TRBD1 might be the D (5 bases). Germline loops: CDR1 LNHDA, CDR2 SQIVND (reference sequence). There are 14 residues in the CDR3. V lost 8 bases and J 1 base, leaving 14 bases between the germline ends. Written as DNA, the CDR3 is TGTGCCAGTCGATGGGGGGGGAGGAACACTGAAGCTTTCTTT. This codes for CASRWGGRNTEAFF. Full variable domain (outside the CDR3, taken from reference TRBV19 and TRBJ1-1): DGGITQSPKYLFRKEGQNVTLSCEQNLNHDAMYWYRQDPGQGLRLIYYSQIVNDFQKGDIAEGYSVSREKKESFPLTVTSAQKNPTAFYLCASRWGGRNTEAFFGQGTRLTVV.

The chain joins TRBV29-1 to TRBJ2-3, with TRBD1 identical over 8 bases. The CDR3 contains 13 residues. CDR1 and CDR2 from the germline V gene are SQVTM and ANQGSEA. Trimming took 3 bases from V and 5 from J; bases not matched to a gene: 4. The CDR3 nucleotides are TGCAGCGTTGAGCGCGGGACAGGAGATACGCAGTATTTT. Residues: CSVERGTGDTQYF.